This entry lists 5 T cell receptor beta chains sequenced from one sample in a study of blood T cell repertoires in COVID-19. The method was immunoSEQ multiplex PCR; TCRdb's version includes in-frame clones alone and lacks a portion of them. The sample holds approximately 120,000 clones, approximately 74% seen once. Source material: peripheral blood. The receptor set was obtained from a man at least 80 years old with COVID-19, enrolled during active disease.

The chain recombines TRBV6-4 with TRBJ2-6; tentatively, D is TRBD1 (6 bases). The CDR3 totals 15 residues. The germline CDR1 and CDR2 sequences are MRHNA and SNTAGT. With 3 bases removed from V and 0 bases from J, the gap between germline ends came to 6 bases. The CDR3 spells CASSEDSSGANVLTF. The CDR3 coding sequence is TGTGCCAGCAGTGAGGACAGCTCTGGGGCCAACGTCCTGACTTTC.

The rearrangement joins TRBV19 to TRBJ1-2; 12 bases fit TRBD1. The CDR3 spans 17 residues. Germline V gives CDR1 LNHDA, CDR2 SQIVND (reference sequence). J lost 3 bases, V lost 10 bases, and 15 bases had no gene match. The chain's CDR3 is CATIPGTGGGPDYGYTF. The CDR3 DNA follows: TGTGCCACCATCCCGGGGACAGGGGGCGGCCCAGACTATGGCTACACCTTC.

The chain joins TRBV6-5 to TRBJ2-7; perhaps TRBD1 as D (6 bases). Germline-derived CDR1 and CDR2 are MNHEY and SVGAGI. Trimming cost V 7 bases and J 3 bases, with 13 bases left between them. The CDR3 runs 13 residues. The CDR3 bases are TGTGCCAGCAAACAGGACAGTTACTACGAGCAGTACTTC. Amino acids: CASKQDSYYEQYF.

The rearrangement joins TRBV19 to TRBJ1-5; 9 nucleotides align to TRBD1. Losses at the gene ends were 4 bases for V and 11 bases for J; bases not matched to a gene: 6. The germline gives CDR1 LNHDA, CDR2 SQIVND (reference sequence). The CDR3 is 13 amino acids. As DNA, the CDR3 is TGTGCCAGTAGTACCGGGACAGGGCGGACCCAGCATTTT. Its translation: CASSTGTGRTQHF.

This rearrangement joins TRBV5-5 to TRBJ1-4; 7 bases are shared with TRBD1. The CDR3 has 15 amino acids. Germline CDR1 and CDR2: SGHKS and YYEKEE (reference sequence). The junction had 4 bases not matched to a gene; V was cut back by 2 bases and J by 3 bases. The CDR3 reads CASSFEGAANEKLFF. The CDR3 DNA is TGTGCCAGCAGCTTCGAGGGGGCGGCTAATGAAAAACTGTTTTTT.